The rows below give T cell receptor beta chains drawn from one sample of a study of neurological immune-mediated disorders. TCRdb itself ran the 5' RACE reads through MiXCR, one entry per CDR3 protein. The top ten hold roughly 4.5% of the sample, which has roughly 75,000 distinct CDR3 sequences, roughly 15% seen once. Sequencing used PBMCs. Every receptor here comes from a female donor with HTLV-1-associated myelopathy (HAM/TSP). Both conserved end residues are part of each CDR3. The D gene is left open where the match is weak. Where a row states a size, it is once, few, many or the class of an expanded clone; other rows omit it.

D gene,V gene,J gene,clone size,CDR3 protein,CDR3 DNA
TRBD1,TRBV7-9,TRBJ2-1,.,CASSPRDRGHEQFF,TGTGCCAGCAGCCCCCGGGACAGGGGTCATGAGCAGTTCTTC
.,TRBV9,TRBJ2-3,many,CASSPDFGRDTQYF,TGTGCCAGCAGCCCTGATTTCGGCCGGGATACGCAGTATTTT
.,TRBV10-3,TRBJ2-1,many,CAISTGNNEQFF,TGTGCCATCAGCACAGGGAACAATGAGCAGTTCTTC
.,TRBV5-1,TRBJ2-1,many,CASSLGTQANEQFF,TGCGCCAGCAGCTTGGGGACACAGGCCAATGAGCAGTTCTTC
TRBD2,TRBV5-1,TRBJ2-1,many,CASSSGLAGGEQFF,TGCGCCAGCAGCTCGGGACTAGCGGGGGGAGAGCAGTTCTTC
.,TRBV2,TRBJ2-7,many,CASSWNGQVSEQYF,TGTGCCAGCAGTTGGAACGGACAAGTCTCCGAGCAGTACTTC
.,TRBV20-1,TRBJ2-3,many,CSARIAPGFVFGAGRGPLDTQYF,TGCAGTGCTAGAATTGCCCCGGGTTTTGTTTTCGGTGCGGGGCGGGGCCCGTTGGATACGCAGTATTTT
TRBD2,TRBV20-1,TRBJ2-3,many,CSATASGGTSDTQYF,TGCAGTGCTACCGCTAGCGGGGGGACTTCAGATACGCAGTATTTT
.,TRBV28,TRBJ2-3,many,CASTLALRDTQYF,TGTGCCAGCACCCTTGCCCTCCGGGATACGCAGTATTTT
.,TRBV28,TRBJ2-5,many,CASSSPRRNQETQYF,TGTGCCAGCAGTTCCCCCCGGAGGAACCAAGAGACCCAGTACTTC
.,TRBV15,TRBJ1-5,many,CATSKGNRAQHF,TGTGCCACCAGCAAGGGGAATAGGGCCCAGCATTTT
.,TRBV10-3,TRBJ2-7,many,CAISGGAEASYEQYF,TGTGCCATCAGTGGGGGAGCAGAAGCCTCCTACGAGCAGTACTTC
.,TRBV7-2,TRBJ2-7,many,CASSQRYEQYF,TGTGCCAGCAGCCAACGCTACGAGCAGTACTTC
.,TRBV9,TRBJ1-2,.,CASSADSYGYTF,TGTGCCAGCAGCGCCGACAGCTATGGCTACACCTTC